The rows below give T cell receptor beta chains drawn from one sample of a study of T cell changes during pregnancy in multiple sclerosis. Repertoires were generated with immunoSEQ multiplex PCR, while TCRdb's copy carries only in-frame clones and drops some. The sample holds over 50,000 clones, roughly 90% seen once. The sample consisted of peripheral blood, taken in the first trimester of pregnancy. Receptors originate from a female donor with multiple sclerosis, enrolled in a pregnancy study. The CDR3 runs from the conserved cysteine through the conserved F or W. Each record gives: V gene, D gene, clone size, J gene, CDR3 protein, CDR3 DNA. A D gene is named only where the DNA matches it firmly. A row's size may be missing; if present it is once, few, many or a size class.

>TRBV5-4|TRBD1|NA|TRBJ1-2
CASRDAGQGPSYGYTF
TGTGCCAGCAGAGATGCCGGACAGGGGCCGAGCTATGGCTACACCTTC
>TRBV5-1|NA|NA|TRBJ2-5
CASSLRDSFQETQYF
TGCGCCAGCAGCTTGCGGGACTCCTTTCAAGAGACCCAGTACTTC
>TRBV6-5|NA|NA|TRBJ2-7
CASSRPTGEQYF
TGTGCCAGCAGTCGTCCGACAGGCGAGCAGTACTTC
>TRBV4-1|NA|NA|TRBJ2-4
CASSQGVTGSNNIQYF
TGCGCCAGCAGCCAAGGAGTGACGGGTAGTAATAACATTCAGTACTTC
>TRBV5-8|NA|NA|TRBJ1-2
CASSPSGSRTWSYGYTF
TGTGCCAGCAGCCCGTCGGGATCTCGTACCTGGAGCTATGGCTACACCTTC
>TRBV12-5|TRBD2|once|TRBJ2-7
CASGLVRTSGLSYEQYF
TGTGCTAGTGGTTTGGTACGGACTAGCGGACTATCCTACGAGCAGTACTTC
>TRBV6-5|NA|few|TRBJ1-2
CASSSSGDIGYTF
TGTGCCAGCAGCTCCTCAGGGGATATTGGCTACACCTTC
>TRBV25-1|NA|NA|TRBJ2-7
CASSESGPINEQYF
TGTGCCAGCAGTGAGTCAGGTCCCATCAACGAGCAGTACTTC
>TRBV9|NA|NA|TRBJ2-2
CASNAKMEAANTGELFF
TGTGCCAGCAACGCAAAGATGGAGGCCGCGAACACCGGGGAGCTGTTTTTT
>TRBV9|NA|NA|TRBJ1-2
CASSVEAGRIGYGYTF
TGTGCCAGCAGCGTAGAAGCAGGGCGAATAGGGTATGGCTACACCTTC
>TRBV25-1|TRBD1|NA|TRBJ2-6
CASSEEYRGRTGANVLTF
TGTGCCAGCAGTGAAGAGTACAGGGGGCGTACTGGGGCCAACGTCCTGACTTTC
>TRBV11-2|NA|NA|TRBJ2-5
CASSLHQGETQYF
TGTGCCAGCAGCTTGCATCAGGGAGAGACCCAGTACTTC
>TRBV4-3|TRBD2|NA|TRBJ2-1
CASSQRYGWGLAGGSSYNEQFF
TGCGCCAGCAGCCAACGCTACGGGTGGGGACTAGCGGGAGGGAGCTCCTACAATGAGCAGTTCTTC
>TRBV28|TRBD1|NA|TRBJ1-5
CASSLNPVGTGGRSVRPQHF
TGTGCCAGCAGTTTAAACCCTGTTGGGACAGGGGGACGGAGTGTTCGGCCCCAGCATTTT
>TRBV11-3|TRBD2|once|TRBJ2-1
CASSSLVSGGSYNEQFF
TGTGCCAGCAGCTCATTAGTGTCGGGAGGATCCTACAATGAGCAGTTCTTC
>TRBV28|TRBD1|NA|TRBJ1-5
CASRPGTGRSNQPQHF
TGTGCCAGCAGACCCGGGACAGGAAGAAGCAATCAGCCCCAGCATTTT
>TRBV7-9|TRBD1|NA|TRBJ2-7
CASSFPGDRVASYEQYF
TGTGCCAGCAGCTTCCCCGGGGACAGGGTTGCCTCCTACGAGCAGTACTTC
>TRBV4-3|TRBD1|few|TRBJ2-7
CASSQSDRDSSYEQYF
TGCGCCAGCAGCCAATCGGATCGGGACAGCTCCTACGAGCAGTACTTC
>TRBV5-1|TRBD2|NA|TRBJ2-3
CASSPGGTSGQETQYF
TGCGCCAGCAGCCCGGGGGGGACTAGCGGCCAGGAGACGCAGTATTTT
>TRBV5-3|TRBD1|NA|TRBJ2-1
CARSLADRGSYNEQFF
TGTGCCAGAAGCTTGGCCGACAGGGGGTCCTACAATGAGCAGTTCTTC
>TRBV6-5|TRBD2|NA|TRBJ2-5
CASSYSNIAGAETQYF
TGTGCCAGCAGTTACTCGAACATTGCGGGAGCAGAGACCCAGTACTTC
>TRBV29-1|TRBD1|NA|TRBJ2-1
CSVEDQGAIYNEQFF
TGCAGCGTTGAAGACCAGGGGGCCATCTACAATGAGCAGTTCTTC
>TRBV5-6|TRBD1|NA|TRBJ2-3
CASRLRGTGADTQYF
TGTGCCAGCAGGTTGAGAGGGACAGGGGCAGATACGCAGTATTTT
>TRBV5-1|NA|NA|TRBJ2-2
CASSPGASPGELFF
TGCGCCAGCAGCCCTGGAGCGTCCCCCGGGGAGCTGTTTTTT
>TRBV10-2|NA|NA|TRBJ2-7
CASRALEGSYEQYF
TGCGCCAGCAGGGCCCTAGAAGGTAGCTACGAGCAGTACTTC
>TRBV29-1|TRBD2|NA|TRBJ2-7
CSVGGLGGGEQYF
TGCAGCGTTGGGGGACTAGGTGGAGGCGAGCAGTACTTC
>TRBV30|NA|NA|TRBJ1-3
CAWSRFEGGALSGNTIYF
TGTGCCTGGAGTCGGTTCGAAGGGGGAGCCCTCTCTGGAAACACCATATATTTT